The T cell receptor (beta chain) under discussion was sequenced for a study of cytomegalovirus exposure and HLA in healthy donors. Here immunoSEQ multiplex PCR was the method, and the copy in TCRdb shows in-frame clones only, minus some. Altogether 120,000 or so clones are present, about 96% being singletons, with the ten largest covering 1.7%. CDR1 is SGHTA and CDR2 is FQGNSA in the germline V gene. Trimming cost V 4 bases and J 4 bases; bases outside gene matches: 0. This CDR3 region has 13 residues. The chain combines TRBV7-2 with TRBJ1-3; the match to TRBD1 covers 8 bases. This TCR was recovered from a man younger than 30 in good health and CMV-seronegative. The sample comprised PBMCs. The CDR3 region is CASSWDRGNTIYF. CDR3 coding DNA: TGTGCCAGCAGCTGGGACAGGGGAAACACCATATATTTT.